This TCR beta chain comes out of a study of blood T cell repertoires in COVID-19. Overall study: Acute and convalescent COVID-19 specimens originated in the United States, Italy and Spain. The analysed material was cDNA or gDNA that came from T cells, B-cell-depleted T cells, or PBMCs.

A note on this clone: One end of the junction varies from germline; a read error may be responsible.

As processed by the authors: Estimation of nucleated cell counts was performed using reference gene primer amplification. Data came from immunoSEQ multiplex PCR; TCRdb stores just in-frame clones and leaves some out. Clone size and the V and J calls come from that table; the DNA yielded D and trimming. The sample lists over 120,000 clones, about 77% seen once, with roughly 8.6% in the top ten. The sample was peripheral blood. The TCR originated in a woman aged 45-59 years with active or convalescent COVID-19.

The CDR3 here is CASGYLAGYNEQFF. CDR3 DNA sequence: TGTGCCAGCGGTTACCTAGCGGGGTACAATGAGCAGTTCTTC. The genes are TRBV6-2 or TRBV6-3 and TRBJ2-1; the match to TRBD2 covers 9 bases. This CDR3 has 14 amino acids. Looked up from germline, CDR1 is MNHEY and CDR2 is SVGEGT.